The 27 T cell receptor beta chains given below trace back to one sample, sequenced in a study of blood T cell repertoires in COVID-19 (dated by TCRdb to the early 2020s). The library was produced with the immunoSEQ multiplex PCR assay. Entries here come from immuneACCESS through TCRdb and include only in-frame sequences with V and J called. Some clones fail to appear in such tables; in the studies checked, an unresolved V gene covers under half of the shortfall, and the cause of the remainder is unknown. The table for this sample lists tens of thousands of clones; around 80% of them were counted only once. The biggest ten clones account for 6.5% to 8% of the sample. Sequences were obtained from peripheral blood. These receptors were taken from a human donor in a cohort sampled during active COVID-19.

This sequence joins TRBV5-1 and TRBJ2-1, with D unresolved. Germline V lookup: CDR1 SGHRS, CDR2 YFSETQ. The V end was cut by 5 bases, the J end by 0 bases, with 6 bases between. The CDR3 length is 13 residues. The CDR3: CASRSPSYNEQFF. Here the CDR3 DNA reads TGCGCCAGCAGGTCTCCCTCCTACAATGAGCAGTTCTTC.

The chain combines TRBV2 with TRBJ2-7; no definite D call. The CDR3 spans 13 residues. Germline CDR1 and CDR2: SNHLY and FYNNEI. V was cut by 6 bases and J by 2 bases, with 11 bases left in between. CDR3 region: CASREPPAYEQYF. The CDR3 bases are TGTGCCAGCAGGGAACCACCAGCCTACGAGCAGTACTTC.

The chain uses TRBV5-1 and TRBJ1-5; D possibly corresponds to TRBD1 (6 bases). Trimming cost V 4 bases and J 0 bases, with 14 bases left between them. The CDR3 is 16 residues long. Germline lookup yields CDR1 SGHRS and CDR2 YFSETQ. The DNA of the CDR3 is TGCGCCAGCAGCCCAACAGGGTTGGTTAGCAATCAGCCCCAGCATTTT. The encoded protein is CASSPTGLVSNQPQHF.

The chain combines TRBV7-8 with TRBJ1-4; no firm D call. With 1 base removed from V and 6 bases from J, the gap between germline ends came to 6 bases. CDR3 size: 13 residues. Germline V gene sequence: CDR1 SGHVS, CDR2 FQNEAQ. In DNA, the CDR3 is TGTGCCAGCAGCTTAGGGCCCTATGAAAAACTGTTTTTT. It translates to CASSLGPYEKLFF.

This chain joins TRBV6-5 and TRBJ2-5, with 14 nucleotides matching TRBD2. V gave up 4 bases and J gave up 6 bases; unmatched junction bases: 4. From germline, CDR1 is MNHEY and CDR2 SVGAGI. The CDR3 has 15 amino acids. The CDR3 here is CASSWGTSGRKTQYF. The DNA for the CDR3 is TGTGCCAGCAGTTGGGGGACTAGCGGGAGAAAGACCCAGTACTTC.

The gene calls are TRBV10-3 and TRBJ1-4; no clear D. CDR1 and CDR2 (germline): ENHRY, SYGVKD. The CDR3 has 16 residues. V was cut by 2 bases and J by 5 bases, with 15 bases left in between. CDR3 residues: CAISEPDFLGNEKLFF. CDR3 DNA sequence: TGTGCCATCAGTGAGCCGGACTTCCTGGGCAATGAAAAACTGTTTTTT.

This chain connects TRBV5-1 to TRBJ1-2; the D gene is possibly TRBD1 (6 bases). The germline V gene has CDR1 SGHRS and CDR2 YFSETQ. The CDR3 is made up of 13 amino acids. V was clipped by 4 bases and J by 4 bases, with 11 bases between them. The CDR3: CASSRGGTYGYTF. The CDR3 coding sequence is TGCGCCAGCAGCAGGGGGGGAACCTATGGCTACACCTTC.

The V gene is TRBV6-5, the J gene TRBJ2-7; 9 bases are shared with TRBD2. J was trimmed by 3 bases and V by 8 bases; bases with no gene match: 8. The CDR3 length is 14 residues. Germline-derived CDR1 and CDR2 are MNHEY and SVGAGI. The CDR3: CASGSSGRYYEQYF. CDR3 DNA: TGTGCCAGCGGTTCCAGCGGGAGGTACTACGAGCAGTACTTC.

V is TRBV30 and J is TRBJ1-4; no firm D call. The CDR3 runs 12 residues. The germline CDR1 and CDR2 sequences are GTSNPN and SVGIG (reference sequence). V lost 8 bases, J lost 5 bases, and 12 bases lay in between. CDR3 amino acids: CASSGGNEKLFF. The CDR3 bases are TGTGCCAGCAGTGGAGGGAATGAAAAACTGTTTTTT.

The chain has TRBV18 and TRBJ1-4, with D perhaps TRBD1 (6 bases). Per the germline V gene, CDR1 is KGHSH and CDR2 is LQKENI. The CDR3 runs to 15 residues. Trimming removed 4 bases at V and 8 bases at J, with 17 bases between. The CDR3 DNA reads as TGTGCCAGCTCACTATCGGACAGCGACCAGGAAAAACTGTTTTTT. It is translated as CASSLSDSDQEKLFF.

This chain connects TRBV5-1 to TRBJ2-1; 13 bases line up with TRBD2. In germline, CDR1 is SGHRS, CDR2 YFSETQ. The CDR3 extends over 15 amino acids. V trimming: 4 bases; J trimming: 14 bases; junction bases outside the gene matches: 12. Here the CDR3 reads CASSTGGTSGNDKFF. The DNA of the CDR3 is TGCGCCAGCAGCACCGGAGGGACTAGCGGGAATGATAAGTTCTTC.

The chain joins TRBV7-2 to TRBJ1-1; no definite D call. In germline, CDR1 is SGHTA, CDR2 FQGNSA. This CDR3 has 13 amino acids. Trimming shortened V by 5 bases and J by 1 base, and 8 bases separated the two germline ends. The CDR3 loop reads CASSPPGNTEAFF. CDR3 DNA: TGTGCCAGCAGCCCCCCAGGGAACACTGAAGCTTTCTTT.

The chain recombines TRBV25-1 with TRBJ2-5; TRBD1 matches at 7 bases. CDR1 MGHDK and CDR2 SYGVNS come from the germline V gene. With V trimmed by 5 bases and J by 5 bases, 5 bases remained unmatched. The CDR3 is 13 residues long. CDR3 in amino acids: CASSRGGVETQYF. The CDR3 bases are TGTGCCAGCAGTAGAGGGGGCGTCGAGACCCAGTACTTC.

With regard to this clone: Other nucleotide sequences in the sample specify the same CDR3. The chain couples TRBV9 to TRBJ1-3, with D hard to call. Trimming left V 4 bases short and J 4 bases short, with 6 bases between. CDR1 is SGDLS and CDR2 is YYNGEE in the germline V gene. This CDR3 has 12 amino acids. The CDR3 DNA is TGTGCCAGCAGCCCTCGGGGAAACACCATATATTTT. Translating it yields CASSPRGNTIYF.

The chain is built from TRBV9 and TRBJ2-2; 8 nucleotides align to TRBD2. The junction had 3 bases not matched to a gene; V was cut back by 0 bases and J by 5 bases. Germline assignment: CDR1 SGDLS and CDR2 YYNGEE. The CDR3 is 15 residues long. The CDR3 DNA sequence: TGTGCCAGCAGCGTAGTGCCTAGCGGGACCGGGGAGCTGTTTTTT. It encodes CASSVVPSGTGELFF. The full variable domain, its missing parts supplied by reference TRBV9 and TRBJ2-2, is DSGVTQTPKHLITATGQRVTLRCSPRSGDLSVYWYQQSLDQGLQFLIQYYNGEERAKGNILERFSAQQFPDLHSELNLSSLELGDSALYFCASSVVPSGTGELFFGEGSRLTVL.

The chain employs TRBV6-2 or TRBV6-3 and TRBJ2-3; 8 bases are shared with TRBD2. Germline CDR1 MNHEY, CDR2 SVGEGT. The CDR3 extends over 15 amino acids. V gave up 6 bases and J gave up 6 bases; unmatched junction bases: 11. The chain's CDR3 is CASSPQGRGGDTQYF. The CDR3 bases are TGTGCCAGCAGCCCCCAGGGCCGGGGGGGCGATACGCAGTATTTT.

The chain employs TRBV5-6 and TRBJ2-5; possible D gene TRBD1, 5 bases. This CDR3 region has 14 residues. V dropped 0 bases and J dropped 1 base, with 7 bases sitting between them. The germline V gene has CDR1 SGHDT and CDR2 YYEEEE. CDR3 nucleotides: TGTGCCAGCAGCTTGGGACAGATCCAAGAGACCCAGTACTTC. This codes for CASSLGQIQETQYF.

The V call is TRBV15, the J call TRBJ1-1; a possible D gene is TRBD1 (5 bases). Germline values: CDR1 LNHNV, CDR2 YYDKDF (reference sequence). The CDR3 runs 16 residues. V lost 3 bases and J 0 bases, leaving 14 bases between the germline ends. In nucleotides, the CDR3 is TGTGCCACCAGCAGGGGGTTGGGAGGGGTGAACACTGAAGCTTTCTTT. Translation gives CATSRGLGGVNTEAFF. The full variable domain, in which reference TRBV15 and TRBJ1-1 provide the parts outside the CDR3, is DAMVIQNPRYQVTQFGKPVTLSCSQTLNHNVMYWYQQKSSQAPKLLFHYYDKDFNNEADTPDNFQSRRPNTSFCFLDIRSPGLGDTAMYLCATSRGLGGVNTEAFFGQGTRLTVV.

CDR3 nucleotides: TGTGCCAGCAGTTTATGGGGGACAGGGGGCTCTTATGGCTACACCTTC. Translation gives CASSLWGTGGSYGYTF. This chain connects TRBV28 to TRBJ1-2; 12 nucleotides line up with TRBD1. The CDR3 has 16 amino acids. The V gene end was trimmed by 0 bases and the J gene end by 5 bases; junction bases not matched to a gene: 4. From germline, CDR1 is MDHEN and CDR2 SYDVKM.

CDR3 amino acids: CASSEGDENTEAFF. The DNA of the CDR3 is TGTGCCAGCAGTGAAGGAGATGAGAACACTGAAGCTTTCTTT. The rearrangement links TRBV2 to TRBJ1-1; no definite D call. This CDR3 region has 14 residues. Trimming removed 1 base at V and 1 base at J, with 7 bases between. Germline loops: CDR1 SNHLY, CDR2 FYNNEI. The complete variable domain, with remaining parts taken from reference TRBV2 and TRBJ1-1, reads EPEVTQTPSHQVTQMGQEVILRCVPISNHLYFYWYRQILGQKVEFLVSFYNNEISEKSEIFDDQFSVERPDGSNFTLKIRSTKLEDSAMYFCASSEGDENTEAFFGQGTRLTVV.

This CDR3 is CASRRRGEVNTEAFF. CDR3 nucleotides: TGTGCCAGCAGGCGACGAGGCGAGGTGAACACTGAAGCTTTCTTT. This chain joins TRBV7-9 and TRBJ1-1; no firm D call. The germline V gene has CDR1 SEHNR and CDR2 FQNEAQ (reference sequence). The CDR3 length is 15 residues. The V end was cut by 6 bases, the J end by 0 bases, with 14 bases between. The whole variable domain, remainder taken from reference TRBV7-9 and TRBJ1-1, is DTGVSQNPRHKITKRGQNVTFRCDPISEHNRLYWYRQTLGQGPEFLTYFQNEAQLEKSRLLSDRFSAERPKGSFSTLEIQRTEQGDSAMYLCASRRRGEVNTEAFFGQGTRLTVV.

V usage is TRBV2 and J usage is TRBJ2-6, with D maybe TRBD2 (6 bases). The germline V gene encodes CDR1 SNHLY and CDR2 FYNNEI. CDR3 length: 14 residues. Trimming removed 7 bases at V and 3 bases at J, with 10 bases between. The DNA for the CDR3 is TGTGCCAGCACGGGAGTCCTTGGGGCCAACGTCCTGACTTTC. Translating it yields CASTGVLGANVLTF.

This rearrangement joins TRBV6-6 to TRBJ1-2, with D perhaps matching TRBD1 (5 bases). V gave up 6 bases and J gave up 2 bases, with 10 bases separating them. Germline V gene lookup returns CDR1 MNHNY and CDR2 SVGAGI (reference sequence). The CDR3 sequence is 13 residues long. The CDR3 here is CASRDTGNYGYTF. CDR3 nucleotide sequence: TGTGCCAGCAGAGACACAGGAAACTATGGCTACACCTTC.

DNA of the CDR3: TGCGCCAGCAGCTTGGACTCAACTAATGAAAAACTGTTTTTT. Translation: CASSLDSTNEKLFF. V gene TRBV5-1 combines with J gene TRBJ1-4; D is uncertain. This CDR3 comprises 14 residues. Trimming took 0 bases from V and 0 from J, leaving 3 bases between them. Germline V gene lookup returns CDR1 SGHRS and CDR2 YFSETQ.

V and J are TRBV6-2 or TRBV6-3 and TRBJ2-5, with D unresolved. The ends were cut back, 5 bases at V and 5 bases at J, with 6 bases in the middle. CDR1 and CDR2 from the germline V gene are MNHEY and SVGEGT. The CDR3 runs to 11 residues. CDR3 nucleotide sequence: TGTGCCAGCAGTCGGCGGGAGACCCAGTACTTC. The encoded protein is CASSRRETQYF.

The rearrangement links TRBV19 to TRBJ2-7; 8 bases are a match to TRBD1. V shed 4 bases and J 3 bases; nucleotides not matched to a gene: 8. Germline lookup yields CDR1 LNHDA and CDR2 SQIVND (reference sequence). This CDR3 comprises 15 residues. The CDR3 coding sequence is TGTGCCAGTAGTAGGCCGGGACAGGACAGCTACGAGCAGTACTTC. Its translation is CASSRPGQDSYEQYF.

The chain has TRBV6-4 and TRBJ2-7; no clear D. Germline V gives CDR1 MRHNA, CDR2 SNTAGT. Trimming removed 6 bases at V and 0 bases at J, with 9 bases between. The CDR3 spans 13 residues. The CDR3 nucleotides are TGTGCCAGCAGAGAGAGCATCTCCTACGAGCAGTACTTC. Translating gives CASRESISYEQYF.